The present T cell receptor beta chain was sequenced within a study of blood T cell repertoires in COVID-19. Study information: T cells, B-cell-depleted T cells, or PBMCs supplied cDNA or gDNA.

J lost 9 bases, V lost 0 bases, and 11 bases had no gene match. The CDR3 loop spans 16 amino acids. From germline, CDR1 is KGHSH and CDR2 LQKENI. The protocol was immunoSEQ multiplex PCR, while the TCRdb copy is restricted to in-frame clones and leaves out a portion. This sample has 200,000 or so clones, with roughly 86% found just once. Sequencing was done on a sample of peripheral blood. This chain uses TRBV18 with TRBJ1-3; 7 positions match TRBD1. The source is a man in his fifties or sixties with acute or convalescent COVID-19. The CDR3 nucleotides read TGTGCCAGCTCACCACCGGGTTCCAGGGGGGCCGCCACCATATATTTT. Protein: CASSPPGSRGAATIYF.